Below, 28 T cell receptor beta chains from the same sample are listed, as sequenced in a study of T cells in narcolepsy. Repertoires were generated with immunoSEQ multiplex PCR, while TCRdb's copy carries only in-frame clones and drops some. The table lists tens of thousands of clones, about four fifths of them singletons, with 1.1% in the top ten. Sequencing was carried out using memory (CD45RA-) CD4+ T cells from blood. Receptors originate from a human donor in good health.

The chain carries TRBV9 and TRBJ1-2; perhaps TRBD1 as D (5 bases). The germline CDR1 and CDR2 sequences are SGDLS and YYNGEE. V shed 0 bases and J shed 4 bases, with 10 bases lying between them. The CDR3 is 14 residues long. The CDR3 sequence: CASSVAAQAYGYTF. Written as DNA, the CDR3 is TGTGCCAGCAGCGTAGCTGCACAGGCCTATGGCTACACCTTC. Using reference TRBV9 and TRBJ1-2 for the parts outside the CDR3, the full variable domain is DSGVTQTPKHLITATGQRVTLRCSPRSGDLSVYWYQQSLDQGLQFLIQYYNGEERAKGNILERFSAQQFPDLHSELNLSSLELGDSALYFCASSVAAQAYGYTFGSGTRLTVV.

This rearrangement joins TRBV7-2 to TRBJ2-2; TRBD1 might be the D (8 bases). Between the trimmed V and J ends, which lost 5 bases and 4 bases, there was a span of 17 bases. The CDR3 spans 16 residues. In germline, CDR1 is SGHTA, CDR2 FQGNSA. The CDR3 is CASSQGAGAVTGELFF. DNA of the CDR3: TGTGCCAGCAGCCAGGGGGCGGGGGCGGTCACCGGGGAGCTGTTTTTT.

The chain is built from TRBV2 and TRBJ1-1, with D unresolved. Trimming removed 7 bases at V and 6 bases at J, with 21 bases between. Germline loops: CDR1 SNHLY, CDR2 FYNNEI. This CDR3 spans 15 amino acids. In DNA form, the CDR3 reads TGTGCCAGCACTCCTCGGAAAACGAAGAGCCCTGAAGCTTTCTTT. Amino acids: CASTPRKTKSPEAFF.

The chain uses TRBV30 and TRBJ2-7, with 11 bases identical to TRBD1. V lost 2 bases and J lost 5; bases outside the gene matches: 8. The CDR3 is 15 amino acids. The germline V gene has CDR1 GTSNPN and CDR2 SVGIG (reference sequence). The CDR3: CAWSSSLGQGDEQYF. Here the CDR3 DNA reads TGTGCCTGGAGTTCCTCCCTGGGACAGGGGGACGAGCAGTACTTC.

The gene calls are TRBV7-9 and TRBJ2-7, with D hard to call. Germline V gives CDR1 SEHNR, CDR2 FQNEAQ (reference sequence). Trimming removed 5 bases at V and 7 bases at J, with 21 bases between. This CDR3 has 15 residues. This chain's CDR3 is CASSPAVGTGGEQYF. For the CDR3, the DNA is TGTGCCAGCAGCCCAGCAGTAGGTACGGGTGGGGAGCAGTACTTC.

The chain employs TRBV30 and TRBJ1-2; D is possibly TRBD1 (5 bases). The V gene lost 4 bases and the J gene lost 5 bases, with 23 bases spanning the gap. The CDR3 runs to 16 residues. Germline V gene data show CDR1 as GTSNPN and CDR2 as SVGIG (reference sequence). CDR3 bases: TGTGCCTGGACCCAACCCCCCGCGACGGACACATATGGCTACACCTTC. Amino acid sequence: CAWTQPPATDTYGYTF.

This chain links TRBV28 with TRBJ2-7, with D maybe TRBD2 (6 bases). This CDR3 is built from 13 residues. The V end was cut by 6 bases, the J end by 5 bases, with 14 bases between. The V gene's germline CDR1 is MDHEN and CDR2 SYDVKM. CDR3 coding DNA: TGTGCCAGCAGGGGAGGTACCGTCAACGAGCAGTACTTC. Amino acid sequence: CASRGGTVNEQYF.

This sequence joins TRBV28 and TRBJ1-1; D ambiguous. CDR1 MDHEN and CDR2 SYDVKM come from the germline V gene. CDR3 length: 13 amino acids. V was shortened by 6 bases and J by 1 base, with 9 bases between the two germline ends. The CDR3 is CASSNDANTEAFF. CDR3 nucleotides: TGTGCCAGCAGCAACGACGCGAACACTGAAGCTTTCTTT. The variable domain in full, with the rest retrieved from reference TRBV28 and TRBJ1-1, is DVKVTQSSRYLVKRTGEKVFLECVQDMDHENMFWYRQDPGLGLRLIYFSYDVKMKEKGDIPEGYSVSREKKERFSLILESASTNQTSMYLCASSNDANTEAFFGQGTRLTVV.

This clone has a single count. Germline is not matched at one junction end, which may reflect a read error. The rearrangement joins TRBV7-7 to TRBJ2-5; TRBD2 aligns across 9 bases. The CDR3 extends over 15 amino acids. CDR1 and CDR2 (germline): SSHAT, FNYEAQ (reference sequence). CDR3 coding DNA: TGTGCTAGCAGCTTAGCTAGCGGGGTTAGAGAGACCCAGTACTTC. This gives the protein CASSLASGVRETQYF.

The chain uses TRBV6-5 and TRBJ1-1; D is unresolved. The CDR3 has 13 residues. V lost 7 bases, J lost 4 bases, and 13 bases lay in between. Per the germline V gene, CDR1 is MNHEY and CDR2 is SVGAGI. CDR3 loop: CASITTLGTEAFF. The CDR3 DNA is TGTGCCAGCATAACGACCTTGGGCACTGAAGCTTTCTTT.

The chain joins TRBV7-2 to TRBJ2-3, with a tentative D call TRBD2 (5 bases). V gave up 5 bases and J gave up 3 bases, with 12 bases separating them. The germline V gene has CDR1 SGHTA and CDR2 FQGNSA. The CDR3 is made up of 14 amino acids. In DNA form, the CDR3 reads TGTGCCAGCAGCCCCGACTGGAGGACAGATACGCAGTATTTT. Protein: CASSPDWRTDTQYF.

This clone occurred a few times. The gene calls are TRBV4-1 and TRBJ2-2; D is possibly TRBD1 or TRBD2 (7 bases each). CDR3 length: 15 residues. Germline V gives CDR1 MGHRA, CDR2 YSYEKL. Trimming left V 11 bases short and J 3 bases short, with 19 bases between. The CDR3 DNA follows: TGCGCCTGCGGTAGACAGGGAGGGGACACCGGGGAGCTGTTTTTT. Translating it yields CACGRQGGDTGELFF.

This clone was recorded a few times. The genes are TRBV25-1 and TRBJ2-2; no clear D gene. Looked up from germline, CDR1 is MGHDK and CDR2 is SYGVNS. V lost 0 bases to trimming and J lost 0 bases, with 5 bases between them. The length of the CDR3 is 15 residues. CDR3 sequence: CASSEYSTNTGELFF. CDR3 sequence (DNA): TGTGCCAGCAGTGAATACAGCACGAACACCGGGGAGCTGTTTTTT. The entire variable domain, with the rest obtained from reference TRBV25-1 and TRBJ2-2, is as follows: EADIYQTPRYLVIGTGKKITLECSQTMGHDKMYWYQQDPGMELHLIHYSYGVNSTEKGDLSSESTVSRIRTEHFPLTLESARPSHTSQYLCASSEYSTNTGELFFGEGSRLTVL.

CDR3 coding DNA: TGCGCCAGCAGCTTCGGGAAGACAGGGCCCTTGATGAACACTGAAGCTTTCTTT. The encoded protein is CASSFGKTGPLMNTEAFF. V is TRBV5-1 and J is TRBJ1-1; 7 bases map to TRBD1. J lost 0 bases, V lost 2 bases, and 13 bases had no gene match. CDR3 size: 18 residues. Per germline, CDR1 SGHRS and CDR2 YFSETQ. The full variable domain, with the rest looked up from reference TRBV5-1 and TRBJ1-1, is KAGVTQTPRYLIKTRGQQVTLSCSPISGHRSVSWYQQTPGQGLQFLFEYFSETQRNKGNFPGRFSGRQFSNSRSEMNVSTLELGDSALYLCASSFGKTGPLMNTEAFFGQGTRLTVV.

This clone was seen a few times. V and J are TRBV19 and TRBJ2-7; D unclear. Between the trimmed V and J ends, which lost 4 bases and 0 bases, there was a span of 13 bases. Germline assignment: CDR1 LNHDA and CDR2 SQIVND (reference sequence). The CDR3 consists of 15 residues. As DNA, the CDR3 is TGTGCCAGTAGTAAACAAGGGCAGCTCTCCTACGAGCAGTACTTC. This encodes CASSKQGQLSYEQYF. Variable domain in full (rest from reference TRBV19 and TRBJ2-7): DGGITQSPKYLFRKEGQNVTLSCEQNLNHDAMYWYRQDPGQGLRLIYYSQIVNDFQKGDIAEGYSVSREKKESFPLTVTSAQKNPTAFYLCASSKQGQLSYEQYFGPGTRLTVT.

Comment on this clone: Germline is not matched at one junction end, which may reflect a read error. The rearrangement links TRBV6-1 to TRBJ2-4; 11 bases are a match to TRBD1. Germline loops: CDR1 MNHNS, CDR2 SASEGT. The CDR3 has 13 amino acids. The CDR3 loop is CASSDRDRGGRDF. DNA for the CDR3: TGTGCCAGCAGTGACCGGGACAGGGGGGGCAGGGACTTC.

The rearrangement joins TRBV14 to TRBJ2-1; 15 bases match TRBD2. CDR3 size: 16 residues. V trimming: 1 base; J trimming: 8 bases; junction bases outside the gene matches: 3. Looked up from germline, CDR1 is SGHDN and CDR2 is FVKESK. CDR3 loop: CASSQVGLAGGDEQFF. The CDR3 DNA reads TGTGCCAGCAGCCAAGTGGGACTAGCGGGAGGAGATGAGCAGTTCTTC.

The gene calls are TRBV6-5 and TRBJ2-3; a weak D match, TRBD1 (5 bases). The CDR3 loop spans 11 amino acids. The V gene's germline CDR1 is MNHEY and CDR2 SVGAGI. V lost 7 bases and J lost 5, with 7 bases in between. The CDR3 DNA is TGTGCCAGCAAGACAGAAGATACGCAGTATTTT. Residues: CASKTEDTQYF.

V gene TRBV7-3 combines with J gene TRBJ2-5; unclear D gene. Germline V CDR1 and CDR2: SGHTA, FQGTGA. This CDR3 comprises 17 residues. Trimming removed 2 bases from V and 1 base from J, with 17 bases in between. As DNA, the CDR3 is TGTGCCAGCAGCTTATCTCCCCTACGTCCTTTCCAAGAGACCCAGTACTTC. This gives the protein CASSLSPLRPFQETQYF.

This chain joins TRBV6-5 and TRBJ1-1; no reliable D call. Per germline, CDR1 MNHEY and CDR2 SVGAGI. Deletions cut 6 bases from V and 7 bases from J, with 12 bases between. This CDR3 contains 12 residues. The CDR3 loop is CASSPSGIEAFF. The CDR3 DNA reads TGTGCCAGCAGCCCGTCGGGCATTGAAGCTTTCTTT.

The CDR3 DNA follows: TGTGCCAGCTCACCACCGAGCCTTCGGGGGTCGGGAGCTTTCTTT. This sequence encodes CASSPPSLRGSGAFF. The chain carries TRBV18 and TRBJ1-1, with TRBD1 as a possible D gene (5 bases). The CDR3 consists of 15 residues. Trimming shortened V by 0 bases and J by 10 bases, and 18 bases separated the two germline ends. Germline values: CDR1 KGHSH, CDR2 LQKENI.

The chain employs TRBV14 and TRBJ2-5; D is ambiguous. This CDR3 comprises 12 residues. Trimming shortened V by 2 bases and J by 4 bases, and 5 bases separated the two germline ends. Germline values: CDR1 SGHDN, CDR2 FVKESK. The CDR3: CASSQYGETQYF. CDR3 in DNA: TGTGCCAGCAGCCAATACGGAGAGACCCAGTACTTC.

This chain connects TRBV27 to TRBJ1-6; no firm D call. V shed 0 bases and J shed 5 bases, with 11 bases lying between them. CDR3 length: 16 amino acids. Germline V gene lookup returns CDR1 MNHEY and CDR2 SMNVEV (reference sequence). CDR3 amino acids: CASSLSPQINNSPLHF. The CDR3 nucleotides read TGTGCCAGCAGTTTATCCCCTCAAATTAATAATTCACCCCTCCACTTT.

There are a few counts of this clone. The chain employs TRBV10-3 and TRBJ2-1, with TRBD1 matching over 9 bases. Per germline, CDR1 ENHRY and CDR2 SYGVKD. This CDR3 comprises 14 residues. V was pared by 7 bases and J by 7 bases, with 8 bases of the junction left unmatched. In DNA, the CDR3 is TGTGCCATCACCCCGGGACAGGGATTGAATGAGCAGTTCTTC. Its translation: CAITPGQGLNEQFF.

The genes are TRBV7-2 and TRBJ2-3; TRBD2 matches 14 bases. Per the germline V gene, CDR1 is SGHTA and CDR2 is FQGNSA. V lost 1 base to trimming and J lost 5 bases; unmatched junction nucleotides: 2. The CDR3 spans 16 residues. The CDR3 loop is CASSLDGTSGGDTQYF. CDR3 sequence (DNA): TGTGCCAGCAGCTTAGACGGGACTAGCGGGGGAGATACGCAGTATTTT.

This rearrangement joins TRBV5-4 to TRBJ1-2, with TRBD1 matching 10 bases. V lost 2 bases to trimming and J lost 4 bases; unmatched junction nucleotides: 5. Per germline, CDR1 SGHNT and CDR2 YYREEE (reference sequence). The CDR3 is made up of 15 amino acids. The CDR3 spells CASSLRTGGTYGYTF. The CDR3, as DNA: TGTGCCAGCAGCTTAAGGACAGGGGGTACCTATGGCTACACCTTC. Combining the CDR3 with reference TRBV5-4 and TRBJ1-2 gives the whole variable domain ETGVTQSPTHLIKTRGQQVTLRCSSQSGHNTVSWYQQALGQGPQFIFQYYREEENGRGNFPPRFSGLQFPNYSSELNVNALELDDSALYLCASSLRTGGTYGYTFGSGTRLTVV.

The genes are TRBV30 and TRBJ2-1; D is unclear. Germline CDR1 and CDR2: GTSNPN and SVGIG (reference sequence). This CDR3 contains 15 residues. Trimming took 5 bases from V and 0 from J, leaving 14 bases between them. CDR3 loop: CAWARLGFSYNEQFF. The CDR3 nucleotides read TGTGCCTGGGCCAGGCTGGGGTTCTCCTACAATGAGCAGTTCTTC.

The chain uses TRBV9 and TRBJ2-7, with 14 bases lining up with TRBD2. This CDR3 has 18 amino acids. CDR1 is SGDLS and CDR2 is YYNGEE in the germline V gene. V was pared by 0 bases and J by 0 bases, with 5 bases of the junction left unmatched. The CDR3 DNA is TGTGCCAGCAGCGTAGGTAAGACTAGCGGGGGGGCCTCCTACGAGCAGTACTTC. Translated: CASSVGKTSGGASYEQYF.